This TCR beta chain was recorded in a study of OX40 agonist ivuxolimab in advanced cancers. Overall study: Eligibility admitted prior anti-PD-1, anti-PD-L1 or anti-CTLA-4 therapy; approximately 40% had some.

Whole-study results and caveats: CD4+ T cells averaged fewer expanded clones than CD8+ T cells.

Turning to this clone: The antigen is not known.

This CDR3 comprises 16 residues. J was trimmed by 2 bases and V by 2 bases; bases with no gene match: 5. Germline loops: CDR1 SGHTA, CDR2 FQGTGA. Repertoires were generated with immunoSEQ multiplex PCR, while TCRdb's copy carries only in-frame clones and drops some. Of about 77,000 clones in the sample, about 83% were seen once. The input for sequencing was CD4+ or CD8+ T cells sorted from blood, taken in a trial of the OX40 agonist ivuxolimab. This receptor was identified in an adult with an advanced solid tumor such as melanoma, head and neck, liver or kidney cancer. V usage is TRBV7-3 and J usage is TRBJ2-1, with 8 bases aligning to TRBD2. CDR3 in DNA: TGTGCCAGCAGCTTATATTATAGCGGGGCCTACAATGAGCAGTTCTTC. Protein sequence: CASSLYYSGAYNEQFF.